Listed here are 11 T cell receptor beta chains from one sample, sequenced in a study of T cell changes during pregnancy in multiple sclerosis. The repertoire was sequenced with immunoSEQ multiplex PCR; TCRdb's copy has only in-frame clones and lacks some. The sample carries some 77,000 clones, 85% to 95% recorded once. The sequencing here drew on peripheral blood, taken after pregnancy. These receptors all come from a female donor in good health, enrolled as a control in a pregnancy study.

The chain is built from TRBV6-1 and TRBJ1-5; D is possibly TRBD1 (5 bases). Germline CDR1 MNHNS, CDR2 SASEGT. V lost 4 bases and J 3 bases, leaving 10 bases between the germline ends. The CDR3 is made up of 14 amino acids. The CDR3 spells CASSAMTVNQPQHF. CDR3 in DNA: TGTGCCAGCAGTGCGATGACAGTCAATCAGCCCCAGCATTTT.

This sequence joins TRBV28 and TRBJ2-7, with 9 bases identical to TRBD1. The CDR3 is 18 amino acids. The germline V gene encodes CDR1 MDHEN and CDR2 SYDVKM. J gave up 5 bases and V 0 bases, and 14 bases lay outside the gene matches. The CDR3 is CASSLCVFGTGFCDEQYF. CDR3 DNA sequence: TGTGCCAGCAGTTTATGCGTATTCGGGACAGGGTTTTGCGACGAGCAGTACTTC. The whole variable domain, filled in from reference TRBV28 and TRBJ2-7, reads DVKVTQSSRYLVKRTGEKVFLECVQDMDHENMFWYRQDPGLGLRLIYFSYDVKMKEKGDIPEGYSVSREKKERFSLILESASTNQTSMYLCASSLCVFGTGFCDEQYFGPGTRLTVT.

Only one count was recorded for this clone. V gene TRBV28 combines with J gene TRBJ2-1, with D unresolved. Trimming took 6 bases from V and 5 from J, leaving 17 bases between them. The CDR3 consists of 15 residues. Germline CDR1 is MDHEN and CDR2 is SYDVKM. The CDR3 DNA reads as TGTGCCAGCAGCCTGTTTAATTCTCCGGACAATGAGCAGTTCTTC. Translating gives CASSLFNSPDNEQFF.

The rearrangement uses TRBV7-9 and TRBJ2-3, with 10 bases that match TRBD2. Trimming removed 2 bases from V and 0 bases from J; junction bases left unmatched: 8. Per the germline V gene, CDR1 is SEHNR and CDR2 is FQNEAQ (reference sequence). The CDR3 runs 18 residues. The CDR3 nucleotides read TGTGCCAGCAGCTTATTTGGTGGACTAGCGGCTAGCACAGATACGCAGTATTTT. Protein product: CASSLFGGLAASTDTQYF.

The chain is built from TRBV6-1 and TRBJ2-1, with 9 bases fitting TRBD2. The CDR3 totals 13 residues. Germline V gene data show CDR1 as MNHNS and CDR2 as SASEGT. Germline trimming cut 4 bases from V and 9 bases from J; bases unmatched to any gene: 4. The CDR3 nucleotides are TGTGCCAGCAGTGTGGCGGGGGGGATTGAGCAGTTCTTC. Protein sequence: CASSVAGGIEQFF.

This chain links TRBV4-2 with TRBJ2-3, with TRBD2 matching over 7 bases. J gave up 14 bases and V 4 bases, and 12 bases lay outside the gene matches. This CDR3 contains 13 residues. Germline V gives CDR1 LGHNA, CDR2 YNFKEQ. The CDR3 reads CASSLLWRGRVYF. The CDR3, as DNA: TGTGCCAGCAGCCTCCTATGGCGGGGGAGGGTGTATTTT.

This chain links TRBV6-5 with TRBJ1-3; D unclear. V was clipped by 6 bases and J by 2 bases, with 11 bases between them. The CDR3 has 14 amino acids. Germline assignment: CDR1 MNHEY and CDR2 SVGAGI. The CDR3 region has the DNA TGTGCCAGCAGACCGCACAGAGCTGGAAACACCATATATTTT. It specifies CASRPHRAGNTIYF.

This chain joins TRBV7-8 and TRBJ2-1, with 7 bases fitting TRBD2. The CDR3 is made up of 14 amino acids. The ends lost 4 bases at V and 7 bases at J; junction bases unmatched: 7. Germline CDR1 and CDR2: SGHVS and FQNEAQ. Written as DNA, the CDR3 is TGTGCCAGCAGCTCGAGCGGGGACCCGAATGAGCAGTTCTTC. It is translated as CASSSSGDPNEQFF.

This clone has a single count. J is TRBJ2-7 and V is TRBV27, with a possible D match to TRBD1 (6 bases). V gave up 0 bases and J gave up 5 bases, with 14 bases separating them. Germline V CDR1 and CDR2: MNHEY, SMNVEV (reference sequence). The CDR3 extends over 15 amino acids. The CDR3 region has the DNA TGTGCCAGCAGTTTATCTCGGACAGATGGCCACGAGCAGTACTTC. Residues: CASSLSRTDGHEQYF.

The chain joins TRBV5-8 to TRBJ2-7, with TRBD1 identical over 7 bases. CDR1 SGHTS and CDR2 YDEGEE come from the germline V gene. The trim removed 0 bases at V and 1 base at J, leaving 1 base unmatched. This CDR3 has 14 amino acids. Written as DNA, the CDR3 is TGTGCCAGCAGCTTGGGGGACAGTTCCTACGAGCAGTACTTC. Its protein is CASSLGDSSYEQYF.

The chain is built from TRBV6-1 and TRBJ1-3; D remains ambiguous. The CDR3 runs to 18 residues. V was pared by 4 bases and J by 0 bases, with 19 bases between. CDR1 is MNHNS and CDR2 is SASEGT in the germline V gene. CDR3 sequence reads: CASSAQPLLGSSGNTIYF. CDR3 nucleotide sequence: TGTGCCAGCAGTGCCCAGCCTCTCCTGGGGAGCTCTGGAAACACCATATATTTT.